These 9 T cell receptor beta chains share one sample of origin, sequenced in a study of OX40 agonist ivuxolimab in advanced cancers. Here immunoSEQ multiplex PCR was the method, and the copy in TCRdb shows in-frame clones only, minus some. The table has just under 75,000 clones, 92% seen once. This sample comprised CD4+ or CD8+ T cells sorted from blood, obtained in a trial of the OX40 agonist ivuxolimab. All receptors derive from an adult with an advanced solid tumor such as melanoma, head and neck, liver or kidney cancer.

This chain joins TRBV5-8 and TRBJ1-2; 7 positions agree with TRBD1. Germline assignment: CDR1 SGHTS and CDR2 YDEGEE. The CDR3 is made up of 13 amino acids. V lost 1 base to trimming and J lost 7 bases; unmatched junction nucleotides: 4. The CDR3 region has the DNA TGTGCCAGCAGCTTGACAGGGGCCCTTGGCTACACCTTC. The encoded protein is CASSLTGALGYTF. Variable domain in full (rest from reference TRBV5-8 and TRBJ1-2): EAGVTQSPTHLIKTRGQQATLRCSPISGHTSVYWYQQALGLGLQFLLWYDEGEERNRGNFPPRFSGRQFPNYSSELNVNALELEDSALYLCASSLTGALGYTFGSGTRLTVV.

V and J are TRBV30 and TRBJ2-7; 7 bases match TRBD1. This CDR3 region has 13 residues. Germline loops: CDR1 GTSNPN, CDR2 SVGIG (reference sequence). Trimming at V came to 6 bases and at J to 4 bases, leaving 9 bases not matched to a gene. CDR3 nucleotide sequence: TGTGCCTGCGCCCTTGGACAGGTATACGAGCAGTACTTC. Its translation: CACALGQVYEQYF.

The genes are TRBV7-5 and TRBJ2-6; TRBD1, as called in the table, went unchecked against the DNA. TRBV7-5 is shown as a pseudogene. The CDR3 has 19 residues. Here the CDR3 reads CVRSLPEGQGEAGANVLTF. The CDR3 bases are TGTGTCAGAAGCTTGCCCGAAGGACAGGGGGAGGCTGGGGCCAACGTCCTGACTTTC.

V is TRBV9 and J is TRBJ2-2, with D possibly being TRBD2 (6 bases). The CDR3 is 17 residues long. Trimming removed 0 bases at V and 3 bases at J, with 15 bases between. Germline V gene lookup returns CDR1 SGDLS and CDR2 YYNGEE. The CDR3 nucleotides are TGTGCCAGCAGCGTAGAACTGGGGCGGGAAGACACCGGGGAGCTGTTTTTT. It encodes CASSVELGREDTGELFF. Based on the CDR3 plus reference TRBV9 and TRBJ2-2, the full variable domain is DSGVTQTPKHLITATGQRVTLRCSPRSGDLSVYWYQQSLDQGLQFLIQYYNGEERAKGNILERFSAQQFPDLHSELNLSSLELGDSALYFCASSVELGREDTGELFFGEGSRLTVL.

This clone was detected only once. The chain employs TRBV28 and TRBJ1-4; 9 bases are shared with TRBD1. The CDR3 sequence is 15 residues long. After removal of 6 bases from V and 5 bases from J, the junction contained 7 bases not matched to a gene. Germline assignment: CDR1 MDHEN and CDR2 SYDVKM. In DNA, the CDR3 is TGTGCCAGCAGGTCGGGACAGGGACCGAATGAAAAACTGTTTTTT. It encodes CASRSGQGPNEKLFF.

The chain has TRBV13 and TRBJ2-1, with TRBD2 identical over 11 bases. V dropped 1 base and J dropped 7; count of bases not matched to a gene: 3. The CDR3 is made up of 15 amino acids. Germline V gene lookup returns CDR1 PRHDT and CDR2 FYEKMQ (reference sequence). CDR3 nucleotide sequence: TGTGCCAGCAGCTTAGAGGGGACTAGCGGTAATGAGCAGTTCTTC. Protein product: CASSLEGTSGNEQFF.

V and J are TRBV7-2 and TRBJ2-6; 9 bases line up with TRBD1. V gave up 4 bases and J gave up 3 bases; unmatched junction bases: 10. Germline V gene lookup returns CDR1 SGHTA and CDR2 FQGNSA. This CDR3 comprises 18 residues. The CDR3 here is CASSYGHRGQGGANVLTF. Here the CDR3 DNA reads TGTGCCAGCAGCTACGGTCACAGGGGGCAAGGTGGGGCCAACGTCCTGACTTTC.

CDR3 residues: CASREDGNTEAFF. The CDR3 nucleotides are TGTGCCAGCAGAGAGGACGGAAACACTGAAGCTTTCTTT. The J gene is TRBJ1-1, the V gene TRBV2; D remains ambiguous. Germline lookup yields CDR1 SNHLY and CDR2 FYNNEI. The CDR3 loop spans 13 amino acids. V lost 6 bases, J lost 2 bases, and 10 bases lay in between.

This chain links TRBV18 with TRBJ1-1; perhaps TRBD1 as D (6 bases). The CDR3 sequence is 15 residues long. With 2 bases removed from V and 1 base from J, the gap between germline ends came to 11 bases. In germline, CDR1 is KGHSH, CDR2 LQKENI. CDR3: CASSPMRDKNTEAFF. In DNA, the CDR3 is TGTGCCAGCTCACCAATGCGGGACAAGAACACTGAAGCTTTCTTT.